Each of the 13 T cell receptor beta chains below was sequenced from the same sample in a study of identical twins. TCRdb fed the 5' RACE reads into MiXCR, producing one record per CDR3 protein. Of 350,000 to 450,000 distinct CDR3 sequences listed, around 18% are singletons. The sample consisted of naive T cells sorted from blood. The receptors originated from a man aged 45-65 years in good health.

This clonotype was observed a handful of times. V and J are TRBV15 and TRBJ2-2; no firm D call. The CDR3 runs to 14 residues. CDR1 is LNHNV, CDR2 YYDKDF, per germline (reference sequence). Deletions cut 0 bases from V and 6 bases from J, with 8 bases between. This chain's CDR3 is CATSRDRVAGELFF. CDR3 bases: TGTGCCACCAGCAGAGATCGGGTGGCCGGGGAGCTGTTTTTT.

CDR3 in amino acids: CAGHEWGSTDTQYF. The CDR3 nucleotides read TGTGCCGGTCACGAATGGGGAAGCACAGATACGCAGTATTTT. V gene TRBV3-1 combines with J gene TRBJ2-3; D unclear. Germline CDR1 reads LGHDT; CDR2 reads YNNKEL (reference sequence). The CDR3 totals 14 residues. Trimming pared 11 bases from V and 0 bases from J, leaving 15 bases between.

The genes are TRBV4-3 and TRBJ1-1, with a weak D call TRBD1 (5 bases). Trimming shortened V by 0 bases and J by 5 bases, and 10 bases separated the two germline ends. The CDR3 is 14 residues long. Germline CDR1 and CDR2: LGHNA and YSLEER. Here the CDR3 DNA reads TGCGCCAGCAGCCAAGAGGAGGGGCGGACTGAAGCTTTCTTT. Its translation is CASSQEEGRTEAFF.

The table lists this clonotype with a few counts. The CDR3 sequence: CASSQAGTSAPNTYEQYF. CDR3 in DNA: TGTGCCAGCAGCCAAGCCGGGACTAGCGCACCTAACACCTACGAGCAGTACTTC. V and J are TRBV3-1 and TRBJ2-7; 10 nucleotides line up with TRBD2. Germline CDR1 reads LGHDT; CDR2 reads YNNKEL (reference sequence). V gave up 1 base and J gave up 2 bases; unmatched junction bases: 11. There are 18 residues in the CDR3.

The chain has TRBV4-2 and TRBJ2-3; 8 bases map to TRBD2. In germline, CDR1 is LGHNA, CDR2 YNFKEQ. V lost 7 bases to trimming and J lost 4 bases; unmatched junction nucleotides: 16. This CDR3 spans 17 amino acids. CDR3 sequence (DNA): TGTGCCAGCAAAGGGTGGGAGCGGGAGAAAAATGCAGATACGCAGTATTTT. Protein: CASKGWEREKNADTQYF.

The rearrangement uses TRBV6-5 and TRBJ2-7; 13 nucleotides agree with TRBD2. The germline gives CDR1 MNHEY, CDR2 SVGAGI. The CDR3 length is 17 residues. V lost 0 bases, J lost 3 bases, and 5 bases stayed unmatched. Here the CDR3 reads CASSYSGLAGVVYEQYF. The CDR3, as DNA: TGTGCCAGCAGTTACTCAGGACTAGCGGGAGTAGTCTACGAGCAGTACTTC.

The chain joins TRBV5-1 to TRBJ2-7, with a possible D match to TRBD1 (6 bases). Trimming shortened V by 2 bases and J by 1 base, and 16 bases separated the two germline ends. The CDR3 runs to 16 residues. CDR1 SGHRS and CDR2 YFSETQ come from the germline V gene. CDR3: CASSFRATGISYEQYF. In nucleotides, the CDR3 is TGCGCCAGCAGCTTTAGAGCTACAGGGATATCCTACGAGCAGTACTTC. Filled out from reference TRBV5-1 and TRBJ2-7, the complete variable domain reads KAGVTQTPRYLIKTRGQQVTLSCSPISGHRSVSWYQQTPGQGLQFLFEYFSETQRNKGNFPGRFSGRQFSNSRSEMNVSTLELGDSALYLCASSFRATGISYEQYFGPGTRLTVT.

This clonotype was seen more than once but under ten times. V gene TRBV20-1 combines with J gene TRBJ2-2; TRBD2 might be the D (6 bases). V dropped 6 bases and J dropped 8 bases, with 22 bases sitting between them. The germline V gene has CDR1 DFQATT and CDR2 SNEGSKA (reference sequence). CDR3 length: 15 amino acids. CDR3 amino acids: CSAHRDSLGSGELFF. Written as DNA, the CDR3 is TGCAGTGCGCATCGGGACTCCCTTGGTTCTGGGGAGCTGTTTTTT.

This clonotype has just a few counts. The chain carries TRBV4-3 and TRBJ2-7; D unresolved. The V end was cut by 0 bases, the J end by 5 bases, with 8 bases between. Germline V lookup: CDR1 LGHNA, CDR2 YSLEER. CDR3 length: 13 amino acids. The CDR3 sequence is CASSQDLLNEQYF. The DNA of the CDR3 is TGCGCCAGCAGCCAAGATCTCCTCAACGAGCAGTACTTC.

This clonotype was seen more than once but under ten times. The chain has TRBV28 and TRBJ2-3; either TRBD1 or TRBD2 may supply D (5 bases each). Looked up from germline, CDR1 is MDHEN and CDR2 is SYDVKM. The CDR3 extends over 14 amino acids. V was trimmed by 3 bases and J by 4 bases, leaving 11 bases between them. This CDR3 reads CASSFGGISDTQYF. CDR3 sequence (DNA): TGTGCCAGCAGTTTTGGGGGAATCTCAGATACGCAGTATTTT.

This clonotype turned up a few times. The chain has TRBV5-5 and TRBJ2-1; 13 positions agree with TRBD2. V shed 4 bases and J 10 bases; nucleotides not matched to a gene: 8. Per the germline V gene, CDR1 is SGHKS and CDR2 is YYEKEE (reference sequence). The CDR3 sequence is 15 residues long. DNA of the CDR3: TGTGCCAGCAGCCGGACTAGCGGGAGAGGTCGGGAGCAGTTCTTC. Residues: CASSRTSGRGREQFF.

In its sample, this clonotype was seen many times. The V and J genes are TRBV5-5 and TRBJ2-1; TRBD2 is a possible D gene (6 bases). Germline lookup yields CDR1 SGHKS and CDR2 YYEKEE (reference sequence). Between the trimmed V and J ends, which lost 0 bases and 5 bases, there was a span of 12 bases. The CDR3 loop spans 15 amino acids. CDR3 sequence (DNA): TGTGCCAGCAGCTTGGCCCCTGGCGGGGACAATGAGCAGTTCTTC. Its protein product is CASSLAPGGDNEQFF. Full variable domain (outside the CDR3, taken from reference TRBV5-5 and TRBJ2-1): DAGVTQSPTHLIKTRGQQVTLRCSPISGHKSVSWYQQVLGQGPQFIFQYYEKEERGRGNFPDRFSARQFPNYSSELNVNALLLGDSALYLCASSLAPGGDNEQFFGPGTRLTVL.

This clonotype was observed a handful of times. One junction end disagrees with the germline gene, perhaps due to a read error. The chain recombines TRBV5-1 with TRBJ2-2; tentative D call: TRBD1 (6 bases). The CDR3 runs to 15 residues. Germline V gene data show CDR1 as SGHRS and CDR2 as YFSETQ. CDR3 loop: CASSLRTANTGELFF. CDR3 nucleotide sequence: TGTGCCAGCAGCTTGAGGACAGCGAACACCGGGGAGCTGTTTTTT.